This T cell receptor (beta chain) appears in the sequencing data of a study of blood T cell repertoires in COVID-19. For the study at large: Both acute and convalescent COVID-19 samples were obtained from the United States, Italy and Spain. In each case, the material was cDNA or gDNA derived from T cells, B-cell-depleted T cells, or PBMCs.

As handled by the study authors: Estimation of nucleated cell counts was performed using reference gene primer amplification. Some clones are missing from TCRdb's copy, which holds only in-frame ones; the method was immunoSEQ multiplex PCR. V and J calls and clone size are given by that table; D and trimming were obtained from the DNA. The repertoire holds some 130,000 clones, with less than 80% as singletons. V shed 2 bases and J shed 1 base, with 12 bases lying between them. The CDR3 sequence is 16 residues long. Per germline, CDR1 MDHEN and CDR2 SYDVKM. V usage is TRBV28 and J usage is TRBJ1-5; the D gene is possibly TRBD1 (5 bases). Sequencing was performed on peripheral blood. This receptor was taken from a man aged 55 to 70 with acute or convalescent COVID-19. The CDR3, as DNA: TGTGCCAGCAGTTTAAGGGGTCCCGGGAGCAATCAGCCCCAGCATTTT. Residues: CASSLRGPGSNQPQHF.